This T cell receptor beta chain was retrieved from a study of T cells after somatic rescue of genetic block. Data came from immunoSEQ multiplex PCR; TCRdb stores just in-frame clones and leaves some out. This sample has approximately 100,000 clones; 75% to 90% occur once, and the top ten carry around 1.6%. This CDR3 spans 13 amino acids. The V gene lost 1 base and the J gene lost 2 bases, with 6 bases spanning the gap. The V gene's germline CDR1 is LGHNA and CDR2 YNFKEQ. This clone has just one count. The specimen sequenced was peripheral blood mononuclear cells (PBMCs). The chain employs TRBV4-2 and TRBJ2-7; D remains ambiguous. The source of this sequence is a woman aged 18 to 35. The CDR3 region is CASSQGRAYEQYF. The CDR3 DNA reads TGTGCCAGCAGCCAAGGGCGTGCCTACGAGCAGTACTTC.